Below are 18 T cell receptor beta chains sequenced from a single sample in a study of control samples from healthy donors and cancer patients. Here immunoSEQ multiplex PCR was the method, and the copy in TCRdb shows in-frame clones only, minus some. The table lists some 130,000 clones, around nine tenths of them singletons, with 5.5% in the top ten. The sample consisted of blood. The receptors come from a man aged 18 to 30 in good health.

This clone is termed medium-sized (0.01 to 0.1%). This chain connects TRBV2 to TRBJ1-5, with D possibly matching TRBD1 (5 bases). V was cut by 5 bases and J by 6 bases, with 17 bases left in between. Per germline, CDR1 SNHLY and CDR2 FYNNEI. This CDR3 region has 15 residues. The CDR3 loop reads CASSIKDGGFQPQHF. The CDR3 coding sequence is TGTGCCAGCAGTATCAAAGACGGGGGGTTTCAGCCCCAGCATTTT.

The V call is TRBV27, the J call TRBJ1-1; 8 bases map to TRBD1. The V gene's germline CDR1 is MNHEY and CDR2 SMNVEV (reference sequence). Trimming at V came to 4 bases and at J to 4 bases, leaving 8 bases not matched to a gene. The CDR3 consists of 15 residues. Written as DNA, the CDR3 is TGTGCCAGCAGTTCCGGAACAGGGGGTGGCACTGAAGCTTTCTTT. Protein: CASSSGTGGGTEAFF.

The chain couples TRBV9 to TRBJ2-1; 7 bases agree with TRBD2. Germline assignment: CDR1 SGDLS and CDR2 YYNGEE. The CDR3 is 14 residues long. The trim removed 4 bases at V and 6 bases at J, leaving 7 bases unmatched. Here the CDR3 reads CASSSIPGGNEQFF. Written as DNA, the CDR3 is TGTGCCAGCAGCTCAATACCGGGGGGCAATGAGCAGTTCTTC.

The V gene is TRBV5-1, the J gene TRBJ2-5, with 7 bases that match TRBD2. V trimming: 4 bases; J trimming: 3 bases; junction bases outside the gene matches: 9. CDR3 size: 15 residues. Germline CDR1 and CDR2: SGHRS and YFSETQ. The CDR3, as DNA: TGCGCCAGCAGCCTGCGGGCTAGCGGAGAAGAGACCCAGTACTTC. Translated: CASSLRASGEETQYF.

The chain couples TRBV4-2 to TRBJ1-5; perhaps TRBD1 as D (5 bases). This CDR3 contains 15 residues. Germline loops: CDR1 LGHNA, CDR2 YNFKEQ. V was pared by 0 bases and J by 4 bases, with 10 bases between. CDR3 sequence: CASSQEGTPNQPQHF. CDR3 sequence (DNA): TGTGCCAGCAGCCAAGAGGGGACGCCTAATCAGCCCCAGCATTTT.

The rearrangement links TRBV5-6 to TRBJ2-6; D may be TRBD2 (7 bases). Trimming took 3 bases from V and 2 from J, leaving 15 bases between them. Germline loops: CDR1 SGHDT, CDR2 YYEEEE. This CDR3 comprises 17 residues. CDR3 in DNA: TGTGCCAGCAGCTCGGTCGGGGGGCTGGCTGGGGCCAACGTCCTGACTTTC. It codes for CASSSVGGLAGANVLTF.

Only one count was recorded for this clone. The chain recombines TRBV2 with TRBJ1-6; 10 bases align to TRBD1. Unmatched junction bases numbered 6, after V lost 6 bases and J lost 7 bases. The CDR3 contains 15 residues. Germline values: CDR1 SNHLY, CDR2 FYNNEI. Here the CDR3 reads CASRPGTGENSPLHF. The CDR3 DNA follows: TGTGCCAGCAGGCCCGGGACAGGGGAAAATTCACCCCTCCACTTT.

This clone was picked up one time. The same CDR3 can be traced to other DNA sequences in this sample. The V gene is TRBV9, the J gene TRBJ1-1; tentative D call: TRBD1 (6 bases). CDR1 is SGDLS, CDR2 YYNGEE, per germline. V lost 2 bases to trimming and J lost 4 bases, with 12 bases between them. This CDR3 has 14 amino acids. CDR3 loop: CASSVTGRGTEAFF. CDR3 nucleotides: TGTGCCAGCAGCGTGACAGGTCGGGGCACTGAAGCTTTCTTT.

As to this clone: A read error may account for a junction end that differs from germline. The V gene is TRBV6-5, the J gene TRBJ1-4; D gene uncertain. CDR3 length equals 12 residues. Germline V CDR1 and CDR2: MNHEY, SVGAGI. The chain's CDR3 is CASSWSWRHTLF. Here the CDR3 DNA reads TGTGCCAGCAGTTGGTCGTGGCGTCACACACTATTT.

The CDR3 reads CASRQGYNEQFF. The CDR3 DNA follows: TGTGCCAGCAGACAGGGGTACAATGAGCAGTTCTTC. The gene calls are TRBV2 and TRBJ2-1; the match to TRBD1 covers 7 bases. V gave up 6 bases and J gave up 4 bases; unmatched junction bases: 0. There are 12 residues in the CDR3. The germline V gene has CDR1 SNHLY and CDR2 FYNNEI.

The gene calls are TRBV6-4 and TRBJ2-5, with 11 positions matching TRBD2. Germline assignment: CDR1 MRHNA and CDR2 SNTAGT. The CDR3 has 12 residues. V gave up 9 bases and J gave up 3 bases; unmatched junction bases: 0. The CDR3 nucleotides are TGTGCCAGGACTAGCGGGGAAGAGACCCAGTACTTC. This gives the protein CARTSGEETQYF.

The gene calls are TRBV9 and TRBJ1-3; D remains unclear. V shed 2 bases and J shed 2 bases, with 14 bases lying between them. Looked up from germline, CDR1 is SGDLS and CDR2 is YYNGEE. The CDR3 has 16 residues. The CDR3 DNA follows: TGTGCCAGCAGCGTTTCGGTCGACACCACTGGAAACACCATATATTTT. This sequence encodes CASSVSVDTTGNTIYF.

The chain employs TRBV3-1 (or the pseudogene TRBV3-2) and TRBJ2-1, with 7 bases aligning to TRBD2. CDR1 is LGHDT and CDR2 is YNNKEL in the germline V gene (reference sequence). V trimming: 1 base; J trimming: 10 bases; junction bases outside the gene matches: 7. The CDR3 extends over 14 amino acids. CDR3 bases: TGTGCCAGCAGCCAAGTGTACATGCGGGGGGAGCAGTTCTTC. Its translation is CASSQVYMRGEQFF.

This chain links TRBV19 with TRBJ1-2; the match to TRBD1 covers 9 bases. Germline lookup yields CDR1 LNHDA and CDR2 SQIVND (reference sequence). CDR3 size: 19 residues. V dropped 3 bases and J dropped 4; count of bases not matched to a gene: 18. The CDR3 loop is CASSIVSRGTGNGRYGYTF. CDR3 nucleotide sequence: TGTGCCAGTAGTATCGTGTCTAGGGGGACAGGGAACGGTCGCTATGGCTACACCTTC.

This clone was observed once. This chain connects TRBV7-2 to TRBJ2-7; possibly TRBD1 or TRBD2 for D (6 bases each). The CDR3 has 17 residues. V gave up 1 base and J gave up 4 bases, with 20 bases separating them. Germline V CDR1 and CDR2: SGHTA, FQGNSA. The CDR3 reads CASSLGRYGGRGYEQYF. DNA of the CDR3: TGTGCCAGCAGCTTAGGGCGTTATGGGGGGCGCGGGTACGAGCAGTACTTC.

This clone has a single count. The chain couples TRBV19 to TRBJ2-3; possible D gene TRBD1, 6 bases. V was trimmed by 5 bases and J by 1 base, leaving 16 bases between them. The CDR3 is 16 residues long. Germline V gene lookup returns CDR1 LNHDA and CDR2 SQIVND (reference sequence). The CDR3 DNA sequence: TGTGCCAGTAGTCCAGAGGGGGTAAGGGGCACAGATACGCAGTATTTT. This codes for CASSPEGVRGTDTQYF.

The genes are TRBV10-3 and TRBJ1-5; D unresolved. The CDR3 has 12 amino acids. Trimming removed 10 bases from V and 2 bases from J, with 9 bases in between. Germline loops: CDR1 ENHRY, CDR2 SYGVKD. In DNA, the CDR3 is TGTGCCACCGGACGGGGCAATCAGCCCCAGCATTTT. Translating it yields CATGRGNQPQHF.

V is TRBV3-1 (or the pseudogene TRBV3-2) and J is TRBJ2-1; TRBD2 matches 12 bases. This CDR3 contains 19 residues. CDR1 and CDR2 from the germline V gene are LGHDT and YNNKEL (reference sequence). V lost 1 base and J lost 8; bases outside the gene matches: 15. CDR3 sequence reads: CASSQASGGARTILDEQFF. CDR3 nucleotide sequence: TGTGCCAGCAGCCAAGCTAGCGGGGGGGCCCGGACTATTCTCGATGAGCAGTTCTTC.